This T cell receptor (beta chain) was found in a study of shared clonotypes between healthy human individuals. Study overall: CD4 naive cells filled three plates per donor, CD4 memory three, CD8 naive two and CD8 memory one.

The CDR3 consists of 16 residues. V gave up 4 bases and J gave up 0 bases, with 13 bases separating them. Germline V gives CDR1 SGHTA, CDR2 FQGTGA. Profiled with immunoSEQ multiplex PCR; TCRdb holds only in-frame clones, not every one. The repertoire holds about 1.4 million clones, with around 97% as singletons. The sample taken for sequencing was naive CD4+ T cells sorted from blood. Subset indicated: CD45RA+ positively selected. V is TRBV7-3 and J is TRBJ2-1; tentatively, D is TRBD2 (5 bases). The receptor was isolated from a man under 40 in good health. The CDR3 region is CASSYAGVSSYNEQFF. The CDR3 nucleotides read TGTGCCAGCAGCTACGCGGGCGTGAGCTCCTACAATGAGCAGTTCTTC.